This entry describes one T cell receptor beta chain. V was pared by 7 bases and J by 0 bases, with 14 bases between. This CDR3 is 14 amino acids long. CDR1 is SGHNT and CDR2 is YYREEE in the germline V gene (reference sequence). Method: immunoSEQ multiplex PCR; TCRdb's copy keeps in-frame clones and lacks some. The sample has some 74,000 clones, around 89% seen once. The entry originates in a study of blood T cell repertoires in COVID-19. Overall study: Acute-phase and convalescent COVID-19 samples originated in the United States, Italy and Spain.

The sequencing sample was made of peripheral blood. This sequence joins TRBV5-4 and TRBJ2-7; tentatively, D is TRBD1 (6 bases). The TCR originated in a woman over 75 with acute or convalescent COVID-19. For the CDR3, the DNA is TGTGCCAGCCGGAATAGGGACATCTCCTACGAGCAGTACTTC. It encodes CASRNRDISYEQYF.